This passage covers 3 T cell receptor beta chains from one sample sequenced in a study of vaccination and CD4 T cells after COVID-19. At the Johns Hopkins FTIC core, DNA taken from cultured CD4+ T cells was sequenced by way of the Oncomine TCR Beta short-read assay. In TCRdb, the PCR reads were re-called with MiXCR into one record per CDR3 protein. The table lists over 15,000 distinct CDR3 sequences, 51% of them singletons, with 21% in the top ten. These receptors' antigens are unknown. Documented time point: late sampling 161 to 241 days after vaccination in three convalescent patients. Regarding treatment: approximately 10-day PBMC culture with coronavirus spike peptide pools or control peptides (ViraFEST assay). This specimen consisted of CD4+ T cells from blood, cultured in vitro, obtained about 7 months after SARS-CoV-2 vaccination. The receptors were gathered from a human donor who had recovered from COVID-19.

The V call is TRBV6-2 or TRBV6-3, the J call TRBJ1-1; TRBD1 matches 9 bases. Germline CDR1 is MNHEY and CDR2 is SVGEGT. The CDR3 consists of 19 residues. V trimming: 4 bases; J trimming: 0 bases; junction bases outside the gene matches: 15. Written as DNA, the CDR3 is TGTGCCAGCAGTTGGGGACTGACAGGGGGTGATCTTATGAACACTGAAGCTTTCTTT. It encodes CASSWGLTGGDLMNTEAFF.

V is TRBV7-2 and J is TRBJ1-1, with D possibly being TRBD1 (5 bases). Per germline, CDR1 SGHTA and CDR2 FQGNSA. CDR3 size: 15 residues. Deletions cut 3 bases from V and 1 base from J, with 12 bases between. This CDR3 is CASSLSGDRNTEAFF. The CDR3 DNA reads as TGTGCCAGCAGCTTGTCTGGGGACCGGAACACTGAAGCTTTCTTT.

V gene TRBV7-2 combines with J gene TRBJ1-2, with D possibly TRBD1 on 6 matching bases. Deletions cut 3 bases from V and 0 bases from J, with 11 bases between. CDR3 size: 15 residues. The germline V gene has CDR1 SGHTA and CDR2 FQGNSA. In nucleotides, the CDR3 is TGTGCCAGCAGCTTGAATAGGGGGGCTAACTATGGCTACACCTTC. Encoded protein: CASSLNRGANYGYTF.